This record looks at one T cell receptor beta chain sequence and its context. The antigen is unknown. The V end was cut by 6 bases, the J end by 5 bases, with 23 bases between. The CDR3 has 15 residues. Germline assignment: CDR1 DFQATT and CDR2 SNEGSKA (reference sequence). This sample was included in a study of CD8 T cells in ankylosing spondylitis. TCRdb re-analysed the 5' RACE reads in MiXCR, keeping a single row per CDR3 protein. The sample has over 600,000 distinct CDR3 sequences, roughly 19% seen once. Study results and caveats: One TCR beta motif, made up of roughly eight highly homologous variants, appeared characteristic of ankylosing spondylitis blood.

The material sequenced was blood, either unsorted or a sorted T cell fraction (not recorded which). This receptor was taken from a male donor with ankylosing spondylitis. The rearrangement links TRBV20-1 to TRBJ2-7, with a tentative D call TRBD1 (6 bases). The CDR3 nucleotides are TGCAGTGCCTCCGAACAGGGAATTCTCCAGGACGAGCAGTACTTC. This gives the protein CSASEQGILQDEQYF.